The 27 T cell receptor beta chains in this list originate from one sample, sequenced in a study of blood T cell repertoires in COVID-19. Measured with immunoSEQ multiplex PCR; TCRdb has only the in-frame clones, and not every one. Of 100,000 to 150,000 clones listed, around 89% are singletons. Sequenced sample: peripheral blood. Every receptor here comes from a man in his 60s with COVID-19, enrolled during active disease.

The chain has TRBV6-6 and TRBJ1-1, with D possibly being TRBD1 (6 bases). Trimming cost V 6 bases and J 2 bases, with 16 bases left between them. Germline-derived CDR1 and CDR2 are MNHNY and SVGAGI (reference sequence). The CDR3 runs 15 residues. CDR3 region: CASSRGRGLNTEAFF. CDR3 bases: TGTGCCAGCAGCCGCGGCAGGGGCCTTAACACTGAAGCTTTCTTT.

This sequence joins TRBV13 and TRBJ1-4; 11 nucleotides align to TRBD1. After removal of 0 bases from V and 8 bases from J, the junction contained 11 bases not matched to a gene. Germline V lookup: CDR1 PRHDT, CDR2 FYEKMQ (reference sequence). The length of the CDR3 is 18 residues. As DNA, the CDR3 is TGTGCCAGCAGCTTAGGAGGCGGAGGGACAGGGGGTGACGAAAAACTGTTTTTT. Protein sequence: CASSLGGGGTGGDEKLFF.

This clone was observed a handful of times. J is TRBJ2-7 and V is TRBV10-1; D is undetermined. Germline lookup yields CDR1 WNHNN and CDR2 SYGVQD (reference sequence). This CDR3 comprises 15 residues. V was shortened by 2 bases and J by 1 base, with 12 bases between the two germline ends. CDR3 loop: CASSEGLRPSYEQYF. The CDR3 nucleotides read TGCGCCAGCAGTGAGGGGCTTAGACCGTCCTACGAGCAGTACTTC.

V usage is TRBV7-2 and J usage is TRBJ1-1; 7 bases fit TRBD1. The CDR3 extends over 12 amino acids. CDR1 is SGHTA, CDR2 FQGNSA, per germline. V lost 1 base to trimming and J lost 10 bases; unmatched junction nucleotides: 3. The CDR3 sequence is CASSLEGGRAFF. The CDR3 DNA reads as TGTGCCAGCAGCTTAGAAGGGGGCCGAGCTTTCTTT.

Here the CDR3 DNA reads TGTGCCAGCAGCTTAGAGACAGGTATGAACACTGAAGCTTTCTTT. It codes for CASSLETGMNTEAFF. The chain employs TRBV7-9 and TRBJ1-1, with D possibly being TRBD1 (6 bases). CDR3 length: 15 amino acids. CDR1 SEHNR and CDR2 FQNEAQ come from the germline V gene (reference sequence). V gave up 1 base and J gave up 0 bases, with 9 bases separating them.

V usage is TRBV4-1 and J usage is TRBJ2-1; no firm D call. Germline V gene data show CDR1 as MGHRA and CDR2 as YSYEKL. The CDR3 sequence is 16 residues long. The V and J ends lost 2 bases and 11 bases respectively, with 22 bases between them. Written as DNA, the CDR3 is TGCGCCAGCAGCCAACAATCCACAGCCATACCCCTTAAGCAGTTCTTC. As protein: CASSQQSTAIPLKQFF.

This clone was seen a single time. The CDR3 region is CASSLGQVAEAFF. The CDR3 region has the DNA TGCGCCAGCAGCCTGGGACAGGTGGCTGAAGCTTTCTTT. V usage is TRBV5-1 and J usage is TRBJ1-1, with TRBD1 matching 8 bases. Germline CDR1 and CDR2: SGHRS and YFSETQ. V lost 4 bases and J lost 6; bases outside the gene matches: 5. There are 13 residues in the CDR3.

The CDR3 DNA reads TGTGCCACCAGCAGAGACAGGGGGTTGAACACTGAAGCTTTCTTT. Translating gives CATSRDRGLNTEAFF. The V call is TRBV15, the J call TRBJ1-1; TRBD1 aligns across 7 bases. CDR3 size: 15 residues. Germline trimming cut 0 bases from V and 0 bases from J; bases unmatched to any gene: 1. Germline-derived CDR1 and CDR2 are LNHNV and YYDKDF (reference sequence). The full variable domain, rest sourced from reference TRBV15 and TRBJ1-1, is DAMVIQNPRYQVTQFGKPVTLSCSQTLNHNVMYWYQQKSSQAPKLLFHYYDKDFNNEADTPDNFQSRRPNTSFCFLDIRSPGLGDTAMYLCATSRDRGLNTEAFFGQGTRLTVV.

The chain recombines TRBV4-3 with TRBJ1-2, with D maybe TRBD1 (6 bases). The CDR3 is 15 amino acids. With 3 bases removed from V and 1 base from J, the gap between germline ends came to 12 bases. Per the germline V gene, CDR1 is LGHNA and CDR2 is YSLEER. The CDR3 DNA reads TGCGCCAGCAGCCAGTCACAGGGCCTTAACTATGGCTACACCTTC. Amino acids: CASSQSQGLNYGYTF.

This clone was seen a few times. The V gene is TRBV7-8, the J gene TRBJ1-2; 7 bases are a match to TRBD1. The CDR3 is 16 residues long. The germline V gene encodes CDR1 SGHVS and CDR2 FQNEAQ. V lost 5 bases and J lost 4; bases outside the gene matches: 13. This CDR3 is CASSLQARQGGYGYTF. Here the CDR3 DNA reads TGTGCCAGCAGCCTCCAAGCAAGGCAGGGGGGCTATGGCTACACCTTC. The entire variable domain, with the rest obtained from reference TRBV7-8 and TRBJ1-2, is as follows: GAGVSQSPRYKVAKRGQDVALRCDPISGHVSLFWYQQALGQGPEFLTYFQNEAQLDKSGLPSDRFFAERPEGSVSTLKIQRTQQEDSAVYLCASSLQARQGGYGYTFGSGTRLTVV.

This chain links TRBV5-1 with TRBJ2-2; tentative D call: TRBD1 (5 bases). Trimming took off 5 bases at V and 3 bases at J, with 11 bases between the two ends. Germline CDR1 is SGHRS and CDR2 is YFSETQ. The CDR3 consists of 14 residues. The CDR3: CASRGALDTGELFF. The CDR3 coding sequence is TGCGCCAGCAGAGGGGCTTTGGACACCGGGGAGCTGTTTTTT.

The chain combines TRBV9 with TRBJ2-4, with 10 bases lining up with TRBD1. Per germline, CDR1 SGDLS and CDR2 YYNGEE. Trimming took 4 bases from V and 7 from J; bases not matched to a gene: 11. The CDR3 sequence is 16 residues long. CDR3 sequence: CASSPGQGGVRNIQYF. The CDR3 DNA reads as TGTGCCAGCAGCCCCGGACAGGGGGGGGTAAGGAACATTCAGTACTTC.

The CDR3 is CASAIASGNTIYF. CDR3 coding DNA: TGTGCCAGTGCTATAGCCTCTGGAAACACCATATATTTT. The chain recombines TRBV2 with TRBJ1-3; D remains unclear. Germline CDR1 and CDR2: SNHLY and FYNNEI. V was pared by 9 bases and J by 0 bases, with 9 bases between. The CDR3 length is 13 residues.

This chain links TRBV9 with TRBJ1-4, with 9 bases that match TRBD1. The germline V gene has CDR1 SGDLS and CDR2 YYNGEE. The CDR3 consists of 14 residues. V dropped 3 bases and J dropped 4; count of bases not matched to a gene: 1. The CDR3 reads CASSEGQGNEKLFF. As DNA, the CDR3 is TGTGCCAGCAGCGAGGGACAGGGTAATGAAAAACTGTTTTTT.

The chain has TRBV10-2 and TRBJ2-3; 8 bases are a match to TRBD2. Trimming removed 11 bases from V and 1 base from J; junction bases left unmatched: 11. The CDR3 consists of 15 residues. Germline CDR1 reads WSHSY; CDR2 reads SAAADI. DNA of the CDR3: TGCGCCTCCGGGAGCCAGCGGGGGCGCACAGATACGCAGTATTTT. Amino acid sequence: CASGSQRGRTDTQYF.

The chain carries TRBV28 and TRBJ1-5, with D uncertain. Trimming removed 6 bases from V and 4 bases from J, with 16 bases in between. This CDR3 comprises 15 residues. CDR1 is MDHEN, CDR2 SYDVKM, per germline. As DNA, the CDR3 is TGTGCCAGCAGGGTGGCGACGGCAGGAAATCAGCCCCAGCATTTT. Encoded protein: CASRVATAGNQPQHF.

V gene TRBV9 combines with J gene TRBJ2-2, with 9 bases that match TRBD1. With 2 bases clipped from V and 5 bases from J, the junction kept 4 bases outside the gene matches. In germline, CDR1 is SGDLS, CDR2 YYNGEE. This CDR3 is 15 amino acids long. For the CDR3, the DNA is TGTGCCAGCAGCGTTCCCGGGACAGGGACCGGGGAGCTGTTTTTT. Encoded protein: CASSVPGTGTGELFF.

V usage is TRBV5-4 and J usage is TRBJ1-1, with TRBD1 matching over 10 bases. Germline lookup yields CDR1 SGHNT and CDR2 YYREEE (reference sequence). The CDR3 loop spans 14 amino acids. The V and J ends lost 5 bases and 0 bases, in that order; junction bases with no gene match: 1. The CDR3 nucleotides read TGTGCCAGCAGGACAGGGGGCTTGAACACTGAAGCTTTCTTT. Protein product: CASRTGGLNTEAFF.

This clone was observed a handful of times. This chain uses TRBV2 with TRBJ2-7; the match to TRBD2 covers 11 bases. CDR3 length: 16 amino acids. The junction had 7 bases not matched to a gene; V was cut back by 6 bases and J by 0 bases. The germline V gene encodes CDR1 SNHLY and CDR2 FYNNEI. The CDR3 loop reads CASRSTSGGYSYEQYF. The CDR3 region has the DNA TGTGCCAGCAGATCCACTAGCGGGGGTTACTCCTACGAGCAGTACTTC.

The gene calls are TRBV15 and TRBJ1-1; no reliable D call. CDR1 LNHNV and CDR2 YYDKDF come from the germline V gene (reference sequence). The CDR3 sequence is 14 residues long. V dropped 0 bases and J dropped 1 base, with 6 bases sitting between them. CDR3 loop: CATSRDFRNTEAFF. The CDR3 coding sequence is TGTGCCACCAGCAGAGATTTTCGGAACACTGAAGCTTTCTTT.

The chain joins TRBV30 to TRBJ2-2; possibly TRBD1 for D (6 bases). There are 16 residues in the CDR3. Germline V gene sequence: CDR1 GTSNPN, CDR2 SVGIG (reference sequence). The V and J ends lost 5 bases and 6 bases respectively, with 22 bases between them. The CDR3 sequence is CAWGTGQGTEPGELFF. The CDR3 bases are TGTGCCTGGGGGACGGGACAAGGTACCGAGCCCGGGGAGCTGTTTTTT.

The rearrangement links TRBV7-3 to TRBJ2-1; D remains unclear. The CDR3 has 14 amino acids. Germline assignment: CDR1 SGHTA and CDR2 FQGTGA. V lost 2 bases to trimming and J lost 4 bases, with 9 bases between them. CDR3 region: CASSLGPPYNEQFF. The CDR3 DNA follows: TGTGCCAGCAGCTTAGGCCCCCCGTACAATGAGCAGTTCTTC.

V is TRBV6-6 and J is TRBJ2-1; possibly TRBD2 for D (5 bases). Germline V gene data show CDR1 as MNHNY and CDR2 as SVGAGI (reference sequence). The CDR3 runs to 17 residues. The ends were cut back, 5 bases at V and 8 bases at J, with 25 bases in the middle. The CDR3 sequence is CASSHKHRNTGGYEQFF. The CDR3 DNA follows: TGTGCCAGCAGTCACAAACACCGGAATACTGGAGGCTATGAGCAGTTCTTC.

The chain recombines TRBV12-3 or TRBV12-4 with TRBJ1-3; D gene unclear. V shed 4 bases and J shed 4 bases, with 8 bases lying between them. This CDR3 is 13 amino acids long. The CDR3 nucleotides read TGTGCCAGCAGTTCAAGCAGGGGAAACACCATATATTTT. It codes for CASSSSRGNTIYF.

This chain uses TRBV4-1 with TRBJ2-5, with TRBD1 matching over 7 bases. CDR1 and CDR2 (germline): MGHRA, YSYEKL. CDR3 length: 14 amino acids. After removal of 4 bases from V and 2 bases from J, the junction contained 4 bases not matched to a gene. The CDR3: CASSRIQGQETQYF. In nucleotides, the CDR3 is TGCGCCAGCAGCCGTATACAGGGGCAAGAGACCCAGTACTTC.

This clone appeared a single time. The chain is built from TRBV19 and TRBJ1-6; 9 positions match TRBD1. CDR3 length equals 12 residues. Germline CDR1 LNHDA, CDR2 SQIVND (reference sequence). J was trimmed by 10 bases and V by 6 bases; bases with no gene match: 1. CDR3 sequence (DNA): TGTGCCAGTAGGACAGGGGGGTCACCCCTCCACTTT. Amino acid sequence: CASRTGGSPLHF. Combining the CDR3 with reference TRBV19 and TRBJ1-6 gives the whole variable domain DGGITQSPKYLFRKEGQNVTLSCEQNLNHDAMYWYRQDPGQGLRLIYYSQIVNDFQKGDIAEGYSVSREKKESFPLTVTSAQKNPTAFYLCASRTGGSPLHFGNGTRLTVT.

This clone was seen only a few times. The chain carries TRBV2 and TRBJ1-3; D is perhaps TRBD1 (6 bases). The CDR3 extends over 14 amino acids. Trimming took off 8 bases at V and 0 bases at J, with 11 bases between the two ends. Looked up from germline, CDR1 is SNHLY and CDR2 is FYNNEI. The CDR3 loop is CASHRASSGNTIYF. CDR3 nucleotide sequence: TGTGCCAGCCACAGGGCCAGCTCTGGAAACACCATATATTTT.